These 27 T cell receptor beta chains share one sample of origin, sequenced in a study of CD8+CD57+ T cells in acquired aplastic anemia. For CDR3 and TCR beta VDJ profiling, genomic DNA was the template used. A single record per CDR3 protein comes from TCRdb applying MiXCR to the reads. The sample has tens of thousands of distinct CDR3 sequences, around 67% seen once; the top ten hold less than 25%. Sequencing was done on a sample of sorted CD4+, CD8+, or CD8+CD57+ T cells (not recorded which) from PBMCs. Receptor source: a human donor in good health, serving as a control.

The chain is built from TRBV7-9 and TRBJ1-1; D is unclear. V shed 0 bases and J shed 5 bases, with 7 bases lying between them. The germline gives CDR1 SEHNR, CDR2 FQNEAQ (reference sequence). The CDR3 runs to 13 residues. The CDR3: CASSLASGTEAFF. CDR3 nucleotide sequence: TGTGCCAGCAGCTTAGCATCAGGTACTGAAGCTTTCTTT.

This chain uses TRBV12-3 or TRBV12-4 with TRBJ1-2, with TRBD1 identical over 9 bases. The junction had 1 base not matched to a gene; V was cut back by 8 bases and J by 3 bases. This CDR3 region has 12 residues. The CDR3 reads CASGDRDYGYTF. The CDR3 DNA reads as TGTGCCAGCGGGGACAGGGACTATGGCTACACCTTC.

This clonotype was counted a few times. In DNA form, the CDR3 reads TGCAGCGCCCTAGCCCCGACCGGGGCCAACGTCCTGACTTTC. It translates to CSALAPTGANVLTF. This chain connects TRBV29-1 to TRBJ2-6, with D possibly being TRBD2 (5 bases). Trimming shortened V by 7 bases and J by 4 bases, and 14 bases separated the two germline ends. This CDR3 is 14 amino acids long. The germline CDR1 and CDR2 sequences are SQVTM and ANQGSEA. Using reference TRBV29-1 and TRBJ2-6 for the parts outside the CDR3, the full variable domain is SAVISQKPSRDICQRGTSLTIQCQVDSQVTMMFWYRQQPGQSLTLIATANQGSEATYESGFVIDKFPISRPNLTFSTLTVSNMSPEDSSIYLCSALAPTGANVLTFGAGSRLTVL.

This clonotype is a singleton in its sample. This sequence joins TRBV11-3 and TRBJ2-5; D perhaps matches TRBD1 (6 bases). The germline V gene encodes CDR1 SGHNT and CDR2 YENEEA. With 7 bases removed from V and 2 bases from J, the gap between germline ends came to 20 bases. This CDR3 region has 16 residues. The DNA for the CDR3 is TGTGCCAGCAACGATTACAGGGCGAGAGGGCAAGAGACCCAGTACTTC. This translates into CASNDYRARGQETQYF.

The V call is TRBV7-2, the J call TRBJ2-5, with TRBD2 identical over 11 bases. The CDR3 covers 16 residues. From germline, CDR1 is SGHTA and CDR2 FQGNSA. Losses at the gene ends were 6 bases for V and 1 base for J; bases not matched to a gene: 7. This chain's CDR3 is CASRPTSGETQETQYF. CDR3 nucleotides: TGTGCCAGCAGGCCGACTAGCGGGGAAACCCAAGAGACCCAGTACTTC.

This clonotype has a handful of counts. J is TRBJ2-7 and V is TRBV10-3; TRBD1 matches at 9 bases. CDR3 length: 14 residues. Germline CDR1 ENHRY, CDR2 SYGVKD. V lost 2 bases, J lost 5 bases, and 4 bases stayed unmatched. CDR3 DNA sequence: TGTGCCATCAGTGAGGTGGACAGGGGCAACGAGCAGTACTTC. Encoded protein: CAISEVDRGNEQYF.

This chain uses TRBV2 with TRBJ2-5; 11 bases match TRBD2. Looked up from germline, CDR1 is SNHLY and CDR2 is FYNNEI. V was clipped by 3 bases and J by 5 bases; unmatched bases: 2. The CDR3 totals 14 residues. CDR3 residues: CASSDRLAGETQYF. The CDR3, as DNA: TGTGCCAGCAGTGACCGACTAGCGGGGGAGACCCAGTACTTC.

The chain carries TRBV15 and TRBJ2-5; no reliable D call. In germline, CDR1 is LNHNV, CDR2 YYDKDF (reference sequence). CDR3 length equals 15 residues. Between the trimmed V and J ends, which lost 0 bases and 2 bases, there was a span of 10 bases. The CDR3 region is CATSRDIGFQETQYF. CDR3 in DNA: TGTGCCACCAGCAGAGATATAGGGTTTCAAGAGACCCAGTACTTC.

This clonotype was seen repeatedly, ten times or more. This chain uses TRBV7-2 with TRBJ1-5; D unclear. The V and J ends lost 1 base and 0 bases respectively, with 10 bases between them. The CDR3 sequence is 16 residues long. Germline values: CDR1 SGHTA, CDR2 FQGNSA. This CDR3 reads CASSLGGVYSNQPQHF. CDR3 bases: TGTGCCAGCAGCTTAGGAGGCGTATATAGCAATCAGCCCCAGCATTTT.

CDR3 protein: CATSRDFGFPQHF. The DNA of the CDR3 is TGTGCCACCAGCAGAGATTTCGGTTTCCCCCAGCATTTT. The chain recombines TRBV15 with TRBJ1-5; D is unresolved. Germline loops: CDR1 LNHNV, CDR2 YYDKDF (reference sequence). The ends were cut back, 0 bases at V and 10 bases at J, with 10 bases in the middle. The CDR3 contains 13 residues.

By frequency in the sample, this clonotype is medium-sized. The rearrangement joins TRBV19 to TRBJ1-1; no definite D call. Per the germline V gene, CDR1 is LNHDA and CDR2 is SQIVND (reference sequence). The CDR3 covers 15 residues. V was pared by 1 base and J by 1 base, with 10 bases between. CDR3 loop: CASSIGDWENTEAFF. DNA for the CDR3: TGTGCCAGTAGTATAGGTGACTGGGAGAACACTGAAGCTTTCTTT.

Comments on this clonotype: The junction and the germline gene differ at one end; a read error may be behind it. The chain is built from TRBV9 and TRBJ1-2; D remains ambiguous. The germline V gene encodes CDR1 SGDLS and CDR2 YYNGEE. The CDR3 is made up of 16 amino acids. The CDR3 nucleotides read TGCGCCAGCAGCCAAGAGCCGACCGTCGGGCACTATGGCTACACCTTC. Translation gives CASSQEPTVGHYGYTF.

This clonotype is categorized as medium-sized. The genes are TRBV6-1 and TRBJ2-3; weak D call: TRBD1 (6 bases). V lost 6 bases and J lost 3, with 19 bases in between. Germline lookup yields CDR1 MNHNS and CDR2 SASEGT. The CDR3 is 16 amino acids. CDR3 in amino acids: CASSPGTSLRTDTQYF. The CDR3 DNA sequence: TGTGCCAGCAGCCCCGGGACATCCCTGAGGACAGATACGCAGTATTTT.

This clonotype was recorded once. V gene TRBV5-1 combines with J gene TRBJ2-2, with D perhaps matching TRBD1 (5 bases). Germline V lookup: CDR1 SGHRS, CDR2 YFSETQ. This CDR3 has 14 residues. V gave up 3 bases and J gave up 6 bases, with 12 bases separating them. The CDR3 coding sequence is TGCGCCAGCAGCTACTCAGCAGGGCCCGGGGAGCTGTTTTTT. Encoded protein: CASSYSAGPGELFF.

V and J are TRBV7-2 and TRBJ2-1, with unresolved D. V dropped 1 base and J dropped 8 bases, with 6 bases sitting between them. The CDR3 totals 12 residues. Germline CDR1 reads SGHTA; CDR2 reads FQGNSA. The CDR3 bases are TGTGCCAGCAGCTTAGTTTCCCATGAGCAGTTCTTC. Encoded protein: CASSLVSHEQFF.

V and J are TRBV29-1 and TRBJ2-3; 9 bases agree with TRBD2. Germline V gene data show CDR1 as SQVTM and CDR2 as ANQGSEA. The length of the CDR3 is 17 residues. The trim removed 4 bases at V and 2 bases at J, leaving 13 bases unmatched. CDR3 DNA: TGCAGCGTTGGGGGGTCCGGGCTAGCGGGGACCACAGATACGCAGTATTTT. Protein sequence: CSVGGSGLAGTTDTQYF.

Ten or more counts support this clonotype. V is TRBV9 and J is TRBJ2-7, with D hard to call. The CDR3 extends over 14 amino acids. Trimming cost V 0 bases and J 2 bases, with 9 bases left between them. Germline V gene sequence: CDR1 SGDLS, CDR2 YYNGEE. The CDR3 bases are TGTGCCAGCAGCGTAGCCCCGGAGACCTACGAGCAGTACTTC. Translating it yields CASSVAPETYEQYF.

The CDR3 spells CATSRDTGYYEQYF. CDR3 bases: TGTGCCACCAGCAGGGACACAGGGTACTACGAGCAGTACTTC. The chain couples TRBV15 to TRBJ2-7; TRBD1 is a possible D gene (6 bases). Trimming pared 3 bases from V and 3 bases from J, leaving 12 bases between. CDR3 length: 14 amino acids. Germline values: CDR1 LNHNV, CDR2 YYDKDF (reference sequence).

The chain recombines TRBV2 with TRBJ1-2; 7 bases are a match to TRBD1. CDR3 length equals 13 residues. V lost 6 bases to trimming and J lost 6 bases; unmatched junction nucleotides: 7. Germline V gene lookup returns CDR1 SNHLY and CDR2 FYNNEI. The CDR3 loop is CASRDRKSDGYTF. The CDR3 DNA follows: TGTGCCAGCAGGGACAGGAAAAGCGATGGCTACACCTTC.

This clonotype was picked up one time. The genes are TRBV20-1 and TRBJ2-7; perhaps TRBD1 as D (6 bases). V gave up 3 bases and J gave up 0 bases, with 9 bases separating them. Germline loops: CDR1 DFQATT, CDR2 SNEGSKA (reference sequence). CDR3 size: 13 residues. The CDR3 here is CSASRTDSYEQYF. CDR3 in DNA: TGCAGTGCTAGCCGGACAGACTCCTACGAGCAGTACTTC.

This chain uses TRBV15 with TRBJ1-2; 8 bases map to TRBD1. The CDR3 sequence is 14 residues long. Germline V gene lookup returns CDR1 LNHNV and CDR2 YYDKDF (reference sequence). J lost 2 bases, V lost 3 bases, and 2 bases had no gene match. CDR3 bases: TGTGCCACCAGCAGGGGGACAGGCAACTATGGCTACACCTTC. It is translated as CATSRGTGNYGYTF.

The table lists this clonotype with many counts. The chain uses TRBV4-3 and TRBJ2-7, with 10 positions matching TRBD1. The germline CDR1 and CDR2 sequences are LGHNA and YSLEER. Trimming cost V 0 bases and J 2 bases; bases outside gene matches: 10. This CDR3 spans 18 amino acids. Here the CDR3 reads CASSQDPDRGGSTYEQYF. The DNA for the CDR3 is TGCGCCAGCAGCCAAGACCCGGACAGGGGGGGATCTACCTACGAGCAGTACTTC.

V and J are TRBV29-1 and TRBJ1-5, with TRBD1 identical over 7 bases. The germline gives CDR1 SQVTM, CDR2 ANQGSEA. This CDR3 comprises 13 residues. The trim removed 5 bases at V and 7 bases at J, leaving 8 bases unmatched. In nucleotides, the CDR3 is TGCAGCGTTTCGACAGGGAGAAAGCAGCCCCAGCATTTT. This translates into CSVSTGRKQPQHF.

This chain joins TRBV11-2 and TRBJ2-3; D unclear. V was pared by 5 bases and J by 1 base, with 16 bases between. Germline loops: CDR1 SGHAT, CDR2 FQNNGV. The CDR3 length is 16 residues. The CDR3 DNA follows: TGTGCCAGCAGCCTACCTAATTCCTTACGCACAGATACGCAGTATTTT. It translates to CASSLPNSLRTDTQYF.

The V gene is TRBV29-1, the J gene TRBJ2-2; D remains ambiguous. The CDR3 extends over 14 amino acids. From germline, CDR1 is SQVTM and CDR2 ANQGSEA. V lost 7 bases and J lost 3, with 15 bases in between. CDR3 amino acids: CSGTLSGDTGELFF. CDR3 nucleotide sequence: TGCAGCGGAACATTGTCTGGGGACACCGGGGAGCTGTTTTTT.

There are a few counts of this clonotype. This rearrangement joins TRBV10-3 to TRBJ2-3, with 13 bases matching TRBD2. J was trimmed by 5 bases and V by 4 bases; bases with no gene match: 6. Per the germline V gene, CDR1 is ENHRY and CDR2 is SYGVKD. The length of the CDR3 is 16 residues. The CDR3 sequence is CAISAGTSGVIDTQYF. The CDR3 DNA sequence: TGTGCCATCAGTGCCGGGACTAGCGGGGTCATAGATACGCAGTATTTT.

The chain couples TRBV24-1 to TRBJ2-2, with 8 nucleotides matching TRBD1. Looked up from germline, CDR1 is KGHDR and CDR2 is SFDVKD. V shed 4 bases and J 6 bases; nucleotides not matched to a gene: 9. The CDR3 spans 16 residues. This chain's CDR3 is CATSDPGTGRSGELFF. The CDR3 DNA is TGTGCCACCAGTGACCCCGGGACAGGAAGGTCCGGGGAGCTGTTTTTT.